This TCR beta chain originates from a study of cytomegalovirus exposure and HLA in healthy donors. J lost 0 bases, V lost 6 bases, and 0 bases had no gene match. This CDR3 contains 13 residues. Per germline, CDR1 ENHRY and CDR2 SYGVKD. The PCR had 60 Vbeta and 13 Jbeta primers. Data came from immunoSEQ multiplex PCR; TCRdb stores just in-frame clones and leaves some out. The sample yields approximately 100,000 clones, around 79% seen once. The chain couples TRBV10-3 to TRBJ2-3, with TRBD1 identical over 7 bases. Specimen: PBMCs. This clonotype was sampled from a male donor in good health and CMV-seropositive. CDR3 coding DNA: TGTGCCATCAGCAGGGGGAGCACAGATACGCAGTATTTT. As protein: CAISRGSTDTQYF.